These 8 T cell receptor beta chains came from one sample sequenced in a study of cytomegalovirus exposure and HLA in healthy donors. Use of 60 Vbeta and 13 Jbeta primers characterized the PCR. The method was immunoSEQ multiplex PCR; TCRdb's version includes in-frame clones alone and lacks a portion of them. The data show approximately 150,000 clones, with 68% seen just once and approximately 1.5% held by the top ten. The sequencing input was PBMCs. Receptors originate from a man aged 45 to 65 in good health and CMV-seronegative.

This clone came up a few times. The chain combines TRBV18 with TRBJ1-4; D remains unclear. Germline values: CDR1 KGHSH, CDR2 LQKENI. The CDR3 is 15 residues long. V shed 4 bases and J shed 4 bases, with 13 bases lying between them. CDR3 bases: TGTGCCAGCTCACTGCACATGGGCAATAATGAAAAACTGTTTTTT. It encodes CASSLHMGNNEKLFF.

This clone has more than one count but fewer than ten. The V call is TRBV27, the J call TRBJ2-1, with 10 nucleotides matching TRBD1. V dropped 6 bases and J dropped 7; count of bases not matched to a gene: 15. The CDR3 covers 17 residues. Germline CDR1 is MNHEY and CDR2 is SMNVEV (reference sequence). The DNA for the CDR3 is TGTGCCAGCAGCCTCGAAATTCCGGGACAGGGGAGAAATGAGCAGTTCTTC. It encodes CASSLEIPGQGRNEQFF.

This clone was found a few times. The J gene is TRBJ1-1, the V gene TRBV6-1; 7 positions agree with TRBD1. Germline CDR1 MNHNS, CDR2 SASEGT. The CDR3 extends over 15 amino acids. The J segment lost 4 bases and the V segment lost 1 base, leaving 6 bases of the junction unmatched. The CDR3 loop is CASSEDRNRGTEAFF. CDR3 in DNA: TGTGCCAGCAGTGAAGATAGGAACAGGGGCACTGAAGCTTTCTTT.

Only one count was recorded for this clone. The chain joins TRBV19 to TRBJ2-7; 7 bases line up with TRBD2. The CDR3 contains 13 residues. V shed 5 bases, J shed 1 base, and the junction held 2 bases outside the gene matches. Germline V gene sequence: CDR1 LNHDA, CDR2 SQIVND (reference sequence). The CDR3 region is CASSAGGSYEQYF. CDR3 bases: TGTGCCAGTAGTGCCGGGGGGTCCTACGAGCAGTACTTC.

CDR3 sequence (DNA): TGCGCCAGCAGCTTGGAAGGTCGACAAATAAATTCACCCCTCCACTTT. It specifies CASSLEGRQINSPLHF. The chain is built from TRBV5-1 and TRBJ1-6; no firm D call. The germline CDR1 and CDR2 sequences are SGHRS and YFSETQ. This CDR3 region has 16 residues. V gave up 0 bases and J gave up 7 bases, with 14 bases separating them.

V is TRBV7-3 and J is TRBJ2-7, with a possible D match to TRBD2 (5 bases). Germline values: CDR1 SGHTA, CDR2 FQGTGA. Trimming removed 3 bases at V and 0 bases at J, with 12 bases between. The CDR3 loop spans 15 amino acids. CDR3 DNA: TGTGCCAGCAGCTTTGAGGGAGTGATCTCCTACGAGCAGTACTTC. It codes for CASSFEGVISYEQYF.

The chain joins TRBV2 to TRBJ2-5, with TRBD1 as a possible D gene (6 bases). The V gene's germline CDR1 is SNHLY and CDR2 FYNNEI. Trimming stripped 7 bases from V and 4 bases from J, with 34 bases between. The CDR3 sequence is 20 residues long. The CDR3: CASNELRAGGTSGQGETQYF. In DNA, the CDR3 is TGTGCCAGCAATGAGCTACGGGCAGGTGGGACAAGTGGGCAGGGAGAGACCCAGTACTTC.

This chain connects TRBV5-6 to TRBJ2-7; 8 nucleotides agree with TRBD1. Per germline, CDR1 SGHDT and CDR2 YYEEEE. Trimming removed 3 bases from V and 4 bases from J; junction bases left unmatched: 0. This CDR3 is built from 12 residues. The CDR3 loop reads CASSWTGYEQYF. DNA for the CDR3: TGTGCCAGCAGCTGGACAGGGTACGAGCAGTACTTC.